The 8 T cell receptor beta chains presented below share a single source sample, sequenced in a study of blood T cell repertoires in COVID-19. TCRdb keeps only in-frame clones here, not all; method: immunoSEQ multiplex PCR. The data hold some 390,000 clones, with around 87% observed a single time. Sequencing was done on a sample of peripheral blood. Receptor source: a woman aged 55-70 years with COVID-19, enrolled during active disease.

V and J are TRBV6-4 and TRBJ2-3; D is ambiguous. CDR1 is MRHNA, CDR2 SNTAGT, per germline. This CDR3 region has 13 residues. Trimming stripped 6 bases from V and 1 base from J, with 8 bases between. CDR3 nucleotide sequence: TGTGCCAGCAGCTTATTTGGCACAGATACGCAGTATTTT. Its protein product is CASSLFGTDTQYF.

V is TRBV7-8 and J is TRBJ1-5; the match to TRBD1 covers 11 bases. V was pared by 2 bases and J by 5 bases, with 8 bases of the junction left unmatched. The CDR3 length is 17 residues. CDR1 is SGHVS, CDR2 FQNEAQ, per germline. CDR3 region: CASSLNLDRGRDQPQHF. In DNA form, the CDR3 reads TGTGCCAGCAGCTTAAACTTGGACAGGGGGCGCGATCAGCCCCAGCATTTT.

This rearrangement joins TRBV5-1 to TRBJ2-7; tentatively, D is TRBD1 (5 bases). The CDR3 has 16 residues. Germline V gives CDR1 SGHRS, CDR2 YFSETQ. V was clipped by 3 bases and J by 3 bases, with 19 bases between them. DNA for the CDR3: TGCGCCAGCAGCTCTTTCCAACTTCAGGGCCGCTACGAGCAGTACTTC. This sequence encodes CASSSFQLQGRYEQYF.

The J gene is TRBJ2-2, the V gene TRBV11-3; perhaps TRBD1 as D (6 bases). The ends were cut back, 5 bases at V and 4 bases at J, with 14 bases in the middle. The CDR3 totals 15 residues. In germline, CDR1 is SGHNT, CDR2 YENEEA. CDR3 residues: CASSPQGRVTGELFF. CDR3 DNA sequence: TGTGCCAGCAGCCCACAGGGTAGGGTCACCGGGGAGCTGTTTTTT.

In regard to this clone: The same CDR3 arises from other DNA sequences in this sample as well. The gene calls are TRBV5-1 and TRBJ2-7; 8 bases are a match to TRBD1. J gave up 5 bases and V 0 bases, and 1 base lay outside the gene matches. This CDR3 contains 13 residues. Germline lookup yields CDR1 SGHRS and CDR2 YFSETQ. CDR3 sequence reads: CASSLGQGNEQYF. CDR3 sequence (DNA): TGCGCCAGCAGCTTGGGACAGGGGAACGAGCAGTACTTC. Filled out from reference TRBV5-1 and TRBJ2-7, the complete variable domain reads KAGVTQTPRYLIKTRGQQVTLSCSPISGHRSVSWYQQTPGQGLQFLFEYFSETQRNKGNFPGRFSGRQFSNSRSEMNVSTLELGDSALYLCASSLGQGNEQYFGPGTRLTVT.

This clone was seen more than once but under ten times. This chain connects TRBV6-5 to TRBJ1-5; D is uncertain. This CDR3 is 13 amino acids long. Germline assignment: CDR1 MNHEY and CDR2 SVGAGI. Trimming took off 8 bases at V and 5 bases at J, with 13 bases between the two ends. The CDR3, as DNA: TGTGCCAGCGCCTCTCGGTTTGATCAGCCCCAGCATTTT. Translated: CASASRFDQPQHF.

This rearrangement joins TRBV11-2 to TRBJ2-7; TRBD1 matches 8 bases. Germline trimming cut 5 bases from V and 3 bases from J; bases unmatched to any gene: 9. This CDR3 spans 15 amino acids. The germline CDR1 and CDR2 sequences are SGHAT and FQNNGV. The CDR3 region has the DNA TGTGCCAGCAGCGTTGACAGGGGCCTACTCTACGAGCAGTACTTC. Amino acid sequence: CASSVDRGLLYEQYF. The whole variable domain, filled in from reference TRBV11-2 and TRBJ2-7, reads EAGVAQSPRYKIIEKRQSVAFWCNPISGHATLYWYQQILGQGPKLLIQFQNNGVVDDSQLPKDRFSAERLKGVDSTLKIQPAKLEDSAVYLCASSVDRGLLYEQYFGPGTRLTVT.

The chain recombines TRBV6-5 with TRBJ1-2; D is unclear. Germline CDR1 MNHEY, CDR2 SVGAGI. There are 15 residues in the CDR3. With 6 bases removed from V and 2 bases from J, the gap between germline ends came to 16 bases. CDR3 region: CASSPYFSGNYGYTF. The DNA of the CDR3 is TGTGCCAGCAGCCCCTACTTTTCAGGCAACTATGGCTACACCTTC.